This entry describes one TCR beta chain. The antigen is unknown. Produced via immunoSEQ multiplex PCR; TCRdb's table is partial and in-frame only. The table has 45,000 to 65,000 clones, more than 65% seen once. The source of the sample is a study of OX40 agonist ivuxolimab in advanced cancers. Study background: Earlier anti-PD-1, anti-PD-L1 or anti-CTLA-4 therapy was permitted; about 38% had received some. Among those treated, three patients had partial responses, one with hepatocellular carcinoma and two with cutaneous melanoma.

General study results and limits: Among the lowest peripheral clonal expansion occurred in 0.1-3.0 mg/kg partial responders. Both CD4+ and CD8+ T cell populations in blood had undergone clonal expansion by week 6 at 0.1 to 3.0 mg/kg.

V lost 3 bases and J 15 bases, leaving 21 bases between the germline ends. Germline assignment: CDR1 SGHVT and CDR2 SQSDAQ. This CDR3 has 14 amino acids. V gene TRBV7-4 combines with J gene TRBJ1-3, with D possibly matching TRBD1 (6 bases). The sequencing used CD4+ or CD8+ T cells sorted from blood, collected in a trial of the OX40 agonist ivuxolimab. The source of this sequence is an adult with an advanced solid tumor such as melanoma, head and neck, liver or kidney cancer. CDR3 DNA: TGTGCCAGCAGCTTGGAACAGGGATTTAGGCATGCATATTTT. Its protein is CASSLEQGFRHAYF.